This T cell receptor (beta chain) came from a study of graft-versus-host responses after intestinal transplantation (dated by TCRdb to about 2021). Background for the entire study: The transplants that recipients got were multivisceral, liver-intestinal, or isolated intestinal. All recipients received anti-thymocyte globulin induction followed by maintenance tacrolimus and steroids for around three years. Graft-versus-host and host-versus-graft alloreactive T cell clones were tracked in the graft, circulation and bone marrow after intestinal transplantation using bulk TCR-beta CDR3 sequencing. Alloreactive clones were identified by sequencing pre-transplant mixed lymphocyte reaction products and comparing these products with unstimulated pre-transplant donor and recipient T cells. The cohort enrolled about 23 intestinal transplant recipients, one of whom was a retransplant, and a few patients without pretransplant specimens were excluded. Donor T cell macrochimerism was defined as a peak of at least 4% donor T cells among recipient peripheral blood mononuclear cells. Samples from a few later patients were sequenced in-house on an Illumina MiSeq with MiXCR processing rather than by the commercial service.

Per the publication, the time point label means: cells obtained before transplantation from donor or recipient. CD3+CD4+ and CD3+CD8+ populations were FACS-sorted from unstimulated pre-transplant donor and recipient cells taken from spleen or lymph nodes. From a lookup of the germline V gene, CDR1 and CDR2 are SNHLY and FYNNEI. The CDR3 starts with the cysteine, ends with the phenylalanine, and has 13 residues. This entry keeps only the CDR3 DNA: 39 bases, framed from base 1. From V the trimming removes 8 bases and from J it removes 5 bases, while the gene matches leave 8 bases of the junction unaccounted for. General study outcomes and caveats: The relatively low number and heterogeneity of intestinal transplant patients limited the conclusions. In the allografts of patients with donor T cell macrochimerism, GvH to HvG T cell clonal ratios were high. Early after transplant, declines in HvG clones were associated with peak levels of circulating GvH clones. GvH clones were found in recipient bone marrow, and some of the GvH clones appeared earlier in ileal mucosa or blood, which is consistent with an intestinal mucosal origin.

Receptor amplification or capture employed the immunoSEQ multiplex PCR assay. For most patients, genomic DNA was isolated using the Qiagen DNeasy Blood and Tissue Kit and was shipped frozen to Adaptive Biotechnologies for TCR sequencing. For most patients, high-throughput TCR-beta CDR3 sequencing of genomic DNA was performed by Adaptive Biotechnologies. The authors processed their data as follows. TCR sequencing data for some 17 patients were retrieved from Adaptive's ImmunoSEQ software; three other patients were processed with MiXCR and VDJtools. To correct CD4 versus CD8 sorting errors, any sequence found in both subsets at a frequency ratio below 5:1 was removed. Because the origin of CDR3 nucleotide sequences shared between donor and recipient could not be assigned, those sequences were removed. To count as alloreactive, a clone needed at least 2-fold expansion over unstimulated cells and a minimum CFSE-low frequency of 0.002% (template counts) or 0.001% (read counts). A clone was considered mappable if detected in the sequenced pre-transplant spleen, lymph node, or MLR CFSE-low populations of the donor or recipient. The cumulative frequency of alloreactive clones was calculated as a percentage of all sequences, weighted by copy number. As stored in TCRdb, this immuneACCESS dataset retains in-frame rearrangements with V and J assigned. A fraction of the clones does not appear; measured against another copy, unresolved V genes explain less than half of the discrepancy, and the remainder lacks a known reason. The DNA was the basis for D and trimming; V, J and clone size are from that table. The sample has approximately 100,000 clones on record, roughly 90% of them singletons. Around 0.11% of the sample rests with the top ten.

This clone was seen just once. Its antigen is currently not known. There are no base qualities to consult, and no much larger clone falls within one base. The sample was unstimulated CD4+ T cells sorted from spleen or lymph node cells, taken before intestinal transplant. The chain is made from TRBV2 and TRBJ1-1, and 7 junctional nucleotides match TRBD1. This TCR was recovered from a human donor who received an intestinal transplant. In nucleotides, the sequence is TGTGCCAGCCGCAAGGGGGCGCCGACTGAAGCTTTCTTT. This encodes CASRKGAPTEAFF.